This TCR beta chain was captured in a study of identical twins listed by TCRdb under 2016. Describing the broader study: To test whether fetal clonotypes persist, the study used deep sequencing on TCR alpha and beta repertoires from monozygotic twins, unrelated adults of various ages, and cord blood. Replicate twin experiments were performed at different times using different library preparation protocols to rule out contamination. Study-wide conclusions, independent of this receptor: Fewer insertions were carried by abundant cord blood beta clonotypes; a weaker similar trend was observed in young adult naive repertoires, while no such trend was observed in memory repertoires. Because the same donors could not be followed over many years, the conclusions relied on cross-sectional statistical analysis. Invariant T cells such as MAIT and iNKT could partly confound zero-insertion analyses, though diverse VJ usage argued against this for most clonotypes. In monozygotic twins, out-of-frame TCR alpha sharing was systematically underestimated by recombination models, although the models agreed with sharing between unrelated individuals. The excess sharing between twins in beta out-of-frame sequences was weaker because fewer shared sequences reduced the signal-to-noise ratio. Compared with coincidental sharing between unrelated individuals, an excess of low generation-probability sequences was observed among out-of-frame TCR alpha sequences shared between twins.

Only healthy Caucasian donors were included. Three pairs of female monozygotic twins, all aged about 18 to 29 years, were included in the twin cohort. Positive isolation kits from Invitrogen were used to isolate CD4+ and CD8+ T cell populations. On this clonotype itself: It has no known antigen specificity. The sample holds no much larger clone one base away, and base qualities are not on file.

V and J are trimmed by 5 bases and 4 bases, and the gene matches miss 6 bases of the junction. The germline V gene sets CDR1 to ENHRY and CDR2 to SYGVKD. The CDR3 has 14 amino acids, counting the end cysteine and phenylalanine. The only DNA kept is the CDR3, 42 bases in frame from the first base. Receptors were amplified or captured by 5' RACE. Data came from an Illumina HiSeq 2000. A universal primer binding site was introduced by template switching, and a unique molecular identifier was present in the final cDNA, enabling accurate counting of TCR cDNA molecules. Specific primers in the conserved constant-segment region were used to synthesize first-strand cDNA for TCR alpha and beta chains. Each cDNA library was double barcoded, with a SMART-Mk sample barcode plus Illumina barcodes, to control for contamination. TruSeq adapter sequences, together with Illumina sample barcodes, were added in two successive PCR steps. The Illumina HiSeq platform was used with custom primers to sequence TCR alpha and beta cDNA libraries. Regarding the original processing steps: Unique molecular identifiers were extracted from raw reads with MiGEC, and CDR3 positions were determined with MiXCR. Recombination models were inferred per individual with the repgenHMM and IGoR tools using an EM algorithm. The tcR package in R was used for shared clonotype analysis, with sharing normalized by the product of cloneset sizes. To study raw recombination free of thymic and clonal selection effects, out-of-frame nonproductive sequences were analyzed. The public reads were reprocessed in TCRdb via fastp at Q25 and MiXCR, keeping in-frame beta chains. Each CDR3 protein appears once, grouped with its most common genes and DNA. Clone size and V and J calls follow TCRdb, not the original study. In all, the sample holds 450,000 or so distinct CDR3 sequences, and approximately 14% of those were seen once. The ten largest make up 0.4% to 0.55% of the sample.

This same sample was also part of a study on yellow fever vaccine responses in identical twins. As the second paper documents: According to the authors, the vaccine-induced T cell response in identical twins seemed to be partly convergent and partly specific to each individual. Focusing on identical twins, the study followed the T cell clones that responded to the vaccine, and did so with precision.

The clonotype originates from a woman aged 18-29 years in good health. The specimen was CD4+ T cells sorted from blood. This chain is built from TRBV10-3 and TRBJ2-5; 8 bases in the middle match TRBD2. Here is the DNA: TGTGCCATCAGTTTTAGCGGGGTAGGAGAGACCCAGTACTTC. It translates to CAISFSGVGETQYF.